These T cell receptor beta chains were read from a single sample in a study of blood T cells in healthy people across ages. TCRdb analysed the 5' RACE reads with MiXCR anew, one entry per CDR3 protein. In the table there are over 1.5 million distinct CDR3 sequences, about 50% of which are singletons. The sample was blood. These receptors were collected from a woman in her thirties or forties in good health. CDR3s include the opening cysteine and the closing phenylalanine or tryptophan. Fields, in order: J gene, clone size, V gene, D gene, CDR3 DNA, CDR3 protein. The D gene is left open where the match is weak. Clone sizes are given selectively: once, few, many, or a class where the clone is expanded.

>TRBJ2-7|few|TRBV10-3|TRBD2
TGTGCCATCCGGGGGGGACCTACTCCTTACGAGCAGTACTTC
CAIRGGPTPYEQYF
>TRBJ2-1|-|TRBV7-8|TRBD2
TGTGCCAGCAGGACATCTTCCCTAGCGGGGGGACCCTACAATGAGCAGTTCTTC
CASRTSSLAGGPYNEQFF
>TRBJ2-7|few|TRBV10-3|-
TGTGCCATCAGTGGGCAGCTCTCCTACGAGCAGTACTTC
CAISGQLSYEQYF
>TRBJ2-7|few|TRBV11-1|-
TGTGCCAGCAGCATAGGTAACGGTTTGCCCTACGAGCAGTACTTC
CASSIGNGLPYEQYF
>TRBJ2-1|few|TRBV27|TRBD2
TGTGCCAGCAGTTCGATACTAGCGGGCGCATACAATGAGCAGTTCTTC
CASSSILAGAYNEQFF
>TRBJ2-1|-|TRBV4-1|TRBD2
TGCGCCAGCAGCCAAGATCCCATAACTAGCGGGGTTTACAATGAGCAGTTCTTC
CASSQDPITSGVYNEQFF
>TRBJ2-3|-|TRBV27|TRBD1
TGTGCCAGCAGCCAACAGGGGATTAGCACAGATACGCAGTATTTT
CASSQQGISTDTQYF
>TRBJ2-7|few|TRBV10-2|TRBD1
TGCGCCACGAGGCCGACAGGGACAGGGGGTGTTTACGAGCAGTACTTC
CATRPTGTGGVYEQYF
>TRBJ1-4|-|TRBV5-1|-
TGCGCCAGCAGCTTGGCCGGGACTTACGCAGATGAAAAACTGTTTTTT
CASSLAGTYADEKLFF
>TRBJ2-3|-|TRBV29-1|-
TGCAGCGTTGATGAGAGGGTTGGTGGAGGGCAGTATTTT
CSVDERVGGGQYF
>TRBJ2-1|-|TRBV7-6|-
TGTGCCAGCAGCTTAGCGTCTACAAGCTACAATGAGCAGTTCTTC
CASSLASTSYNEQFF
>TRBJ2-3|-|TRBV5-5|TRBD2
TGTGCCAGCAGCTTGATTAGCGGGGTGAACACAGATACGCAGTATTTT
CASSLISGVNTDTQYF
>TRBJ2-3|few|TRBV29-1|TRBD1
TGCAGCGTTGAGCGGACAGGAATCACAGATACGCAGTATTTT
CSVERTGITDTQYF
>TRBJ1-1|-|TRBV6-6|-
TGTGCCAGCAGTGACCTCGAAGCTTTCTTT
CASSDLEAFF
>TRBJ2-3|few|TRBV7-2|-
TGTGCCAGCAGCGCCCAAAGGGGGAGGGCCGGAGATACGCAGTATTTT
CASSAQRGRAGDTQYF
>TRBJ2-5|-|TRBV24-1|-
TGTGCCACCACCCTGATTGGTGGGGCACAACAAGAGACCCAGTACTTC
CATTLIGGAQQETQYF
>TRBJ2-5|-|TRBV12-3/TRBV12-4|-
TGTGCCACAGCACGTCGGGTGGGCTACCAAGAGACCCAGTACTTC
CATARRVGYQETQYF
>TRBJ1-1|-|TRBV6-5|-
TGTGCCAGCAGCTCGGGACACGGTATGAACACTGAAGCTTTCTTT
CASSSGHGMNTEAFF
>TRBJ2-5|-|TRBV12-3/TRBV12-4|TRBD1
TGTGCCAGCAGTTCGGGACAGGGGGGCGCAGAAGAGACCCAGTACTTC
CASSSGQGGAEETQYF
>TRBJ2-5|-|TRBV14|-
TGTGCCAGCAGCCAAGGCCGGGAACAAGAGACCCAGTACTTC
CASSQGREQETQYF
>TRBJ2-3|once|TRBV6-5|-
TGTGCCAGCAGTTACCGGCCCCTTAGCACAGATACGCAGTATTTT
CASSYRPLSTDTQYF
>TRBJ2-3|-|TRBV20-1|TRBD2
TGCAGTGCTACACGAGCGGGGGGAGAGCTTGATACGCAGTATTTT
CSATRAGGELDTQYF
>TRBJ1-5|many|TRBV7-9|-
TGTGCCAGCAGTTTAGGGGGGGGCAATCAGCCCCAGCATTTT
CASSLGGGNQPQHF
>TRBJ2-5|-|TRBV7-2|-
TGTGCCAGCAGCTCAGCTATCCAAGAGACCCAGTACTTC
CASSSAIQETQYF
>TRBJ2-7|-|TRBV29-1|TRBD1
TGCAGCGGCCTATCCGGGACAGGGTCCACCTACGAGCAGTACTTC
CSGLSGTGSTYEQYF
>TRBJ2-7|-|TRBV27|-
TGTGCCAGCAGGCCTGACAGTTCGGCCTACGAGCAGTACTTC
CASRPDSSAYEQYF
>TRBJ2-5|few|TRBV14|-
TGTGCCAGCAGCCAACCGGGACTTAAAGAGACCCAGTACTTC
CASSQPGLKETQYF
>TRBJ2-5|few|TRBV6-2/TRBV6-3|-
TGTGCCAGCAGTTATCCCCGAAAAGAGACCCAGTACTTC
CASSYPRKETQYF
>TRBJ2-5|many|TRBV6-5|-
TGTGCCAGCAGTCCCGGGGGGCTGGGAGAGACCCAGTACTTC
CASSPGGLGETQYF
>TRBJ1-2|once|TRBV20-1|-
TGCAGTGCTAGTCCCGGGGTTGACGGCTACACCTTC
CSASPGVDGYTF
>TRBJ2-5|-|TRBV28|-
TGTGCCAGCAGTTTATACCCCGAGCGGCAGGAGACCCAGTACTTC
CASSLYPERQETQYF
>TRBJ2-7|-|TRBV5-1|TRBD1
TGCGCCAGCAGCTCCGGGGACAGGGTAGACTACGAGCAGTACTTC
CASSSGDRVDYEQYF
>TRBJ2-5|-|TRBV19|TRBD1
TGTGCCAGTAGTGCCTACAGGGGGGAGACCCAGTACTTC
CASSAYRGETQYF
>TRBJ2-1|-|TRBV7-2|TRBD2
TGTGCCAGCAGCTTAGCCTGCGGGGGGTGCTCCTACAATGAGCAGTTCTTC
CASSLACGGCSYNEQFF
>TRBJ2-7|-|TRBV4-2|-
TGTGCCAGCAGCCAAGGGACGAGGGGATACGAGCAGTACTTC
CASSQGTRGYEQYF
>TRBJ2-3|-|TRBV7-2|-
TGTGCCAGCAGCCTCGGGGGAATAACCTTCACAGATACGCAGTATTTT
CASSLGGITFTDTQYF
>TRBJ2-5|-|TRBV7-2|TRBD1
TGTGCCAGCAGCTTTAGAAAAGTAGGGGGCCGAGGGGAAGAGACCCAGTACTTC
CASSFRKVGGRGEETQYF
>TRBJ2-7|-|TRBV4-1|-
TGCGCCAGCAGCCAAGTGTCCTCAGCCCGTAGCTCCTACGAGCAGTACTTC
CASSQVSSARSSYEQYF
>TRBJ2-4|-|TRBV28|-
TGTGCCAGCAATCGAGGAGGGGCCAAAAACATTCAGTACTTC
CASNRGGAKNIQYF
>TRBJ2-1|-|TRBV7-2|TRBD2
TGTGCCAGCAGGCGACTAGCGGGGGGGTATCATGAGCAGTTCTTC
CASRRLAGGYHEQFF
>TRBJ2-5|few|TRBV12-3/TRBV12-4|TRBD2
TGTGCCAGCAGCCGGATTGAGGGAGGGCGAGAGACCCAGTACTTC
CASSRIEGGRETQYF
>TRBJ2-5|-|TRBV28|TRBD1
TGTGCCAGCAGTTTATATTCCGACAGGGTTTTTAATGAGCAGTACTTC
CASSLYSDRVFNEQYF
>TRBJ2-5|-|TRBV7-2|-
TGTGCCAGCAGCCCGCTCCTCGACAATAACCAAGAGACCCAGTACTTC
CASSPLLDNNQETQYF
>TRBJ2-4|many|TRBV20-1|-
TGCAGTGCCGCGGACCTAGCCAAAAACATTCAGTACTTC
CSAADLAKNIQYF
>TRBJ1-5|-|TRBV6-4|-
TGTGCCAGCAGTGATAAGGACTGGCAGCCCCAGCATTTT
CASSDKDWQPQHF
>TRBJ2-7|few|TRBV6-2/TRBV6-3|TRBD2
TGTGCCAGCAGTACTAGCGGGGGGACCTACGAGCAGTACTTC
CASSTSGGTYEQYF
>TRBJ1-5|-|TRBV4-3|TRBD1
TGCGCCAGCAGCCAAGAGGGACAGGATCAGCCCCAGCATTTT
CASSQEGQDQPQHF
>TRBJ2-3|few|TRBV6-5|TRBD2
TGTGCCAGCCGCCTGGGACTAAGCACAGATACGCAGTATTTT
CASRLGLSTDTQYF
>TRBJ2-5|few|TRBV15|TRBD2
TGTGCCACCAGCAAAACGGGACTAGCGGGGCTAAAGACCCAGTACTTC
CATSKTGLAGLKTQYF
>TRBJ2-7|-|TRBV20-1|TRBD1
TGCAGTGCTAGAGATAACACAGGGGTGAACCCCTACGAGCAGTACTTC
CSARDNTGVNPYEQYF
>TRBJ2-1|-|TRBV9|TRBD2
TGTGCCAGCACCTTCCTATCTAGCGGGGGGATGAATGAGCAGTTCTTC
CASTFLSSGGMNEQFF
>TRBJ2-5|-|TRBV14|-
TGTGCCAGCAGCCAGCCAACAGGGTACCTGTACTTC
CASSQPTGYLYF